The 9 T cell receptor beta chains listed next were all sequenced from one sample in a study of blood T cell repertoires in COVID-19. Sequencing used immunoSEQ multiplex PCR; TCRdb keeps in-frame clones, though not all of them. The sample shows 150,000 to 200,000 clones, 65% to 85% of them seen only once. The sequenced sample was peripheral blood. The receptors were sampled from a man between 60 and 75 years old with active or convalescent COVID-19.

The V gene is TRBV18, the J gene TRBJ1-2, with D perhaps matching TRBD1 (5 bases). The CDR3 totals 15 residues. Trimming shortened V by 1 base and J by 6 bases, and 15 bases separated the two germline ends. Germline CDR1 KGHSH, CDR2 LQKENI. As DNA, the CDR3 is TGTGCCAGCTCACCACAGGAGGGGAGGTTAGATGGCTACACCTTC. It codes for CASSPQEGRLDGYTF.

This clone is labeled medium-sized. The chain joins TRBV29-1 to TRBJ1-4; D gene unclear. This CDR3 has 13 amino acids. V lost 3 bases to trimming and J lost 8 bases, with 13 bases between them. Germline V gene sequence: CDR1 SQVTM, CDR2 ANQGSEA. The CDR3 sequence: CSVDFADSEKLFF. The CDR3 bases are TGCAGCGTTGATTTCGCAGACTCCGAAAAACTGTTTTTT.

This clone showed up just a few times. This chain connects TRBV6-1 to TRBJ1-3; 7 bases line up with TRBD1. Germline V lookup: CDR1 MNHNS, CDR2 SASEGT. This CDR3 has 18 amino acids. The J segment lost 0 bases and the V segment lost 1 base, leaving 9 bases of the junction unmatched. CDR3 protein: CASSEVWVTGDSGNTIYF. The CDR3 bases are TGTGCCAGCAGTGAAGTTTGGGTCACAGGGGACTCTGGAAACACCATATATTTT.

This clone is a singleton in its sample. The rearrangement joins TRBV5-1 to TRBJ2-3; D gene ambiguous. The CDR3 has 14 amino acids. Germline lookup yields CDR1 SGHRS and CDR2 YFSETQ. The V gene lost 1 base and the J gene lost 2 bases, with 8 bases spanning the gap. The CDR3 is CASSLNTVTDTQYF. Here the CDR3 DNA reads TGCGCCAGCAGCTTGAACACAGTCACAGATACGCAGTATTTT. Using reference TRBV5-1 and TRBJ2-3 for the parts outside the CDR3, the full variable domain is KAGVTQTPRYLIKTRGQQVTLSCSPISGHRSVSWYQQTPGQGLQFLFEYFSETQRNKGNFPGRFSGRQFSNSRSEMNVSTLELGDSALYLCASSLNTVTDTQYFGPGTRLTVL.

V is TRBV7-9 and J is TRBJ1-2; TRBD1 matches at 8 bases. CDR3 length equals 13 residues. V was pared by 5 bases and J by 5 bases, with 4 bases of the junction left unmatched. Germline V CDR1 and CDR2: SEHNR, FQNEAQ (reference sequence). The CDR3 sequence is CASSRGQAYGYTF. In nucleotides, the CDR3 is TGTGCCAGCAGCCGGGGACAGGCTTATGGCTACACCTTC.

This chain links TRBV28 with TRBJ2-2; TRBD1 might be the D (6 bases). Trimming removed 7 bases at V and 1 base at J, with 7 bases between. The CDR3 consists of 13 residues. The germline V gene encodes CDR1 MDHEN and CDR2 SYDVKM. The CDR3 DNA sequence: TGTGCCAGCAACAGGGAGAACACCGGGGAGCTGTTTTTT. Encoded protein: CASNRENTGELFF.

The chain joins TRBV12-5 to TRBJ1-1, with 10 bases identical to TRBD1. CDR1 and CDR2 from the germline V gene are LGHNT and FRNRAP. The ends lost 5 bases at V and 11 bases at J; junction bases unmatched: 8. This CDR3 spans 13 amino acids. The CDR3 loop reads CASGGSGTGVAFF. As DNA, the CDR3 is TGTGCTAGTGGTGGATCGGGGACAGGGGTTGCTTTCTTT.

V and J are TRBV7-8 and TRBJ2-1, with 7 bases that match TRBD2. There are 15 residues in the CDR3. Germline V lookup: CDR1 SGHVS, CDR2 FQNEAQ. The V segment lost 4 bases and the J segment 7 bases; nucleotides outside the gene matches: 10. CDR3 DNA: TGTGCCAGCAGCTCCGAGCGCGGGAGCTTGAATGAGCAGTTCTTC. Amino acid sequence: CASSSERGSLNEQFF.

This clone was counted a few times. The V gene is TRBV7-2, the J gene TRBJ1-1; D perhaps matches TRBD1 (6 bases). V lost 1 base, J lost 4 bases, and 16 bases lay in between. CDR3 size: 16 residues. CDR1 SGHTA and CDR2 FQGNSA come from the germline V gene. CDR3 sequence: CASSLGFVGAGTEAFF. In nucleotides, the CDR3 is TGTGCCAGCAGCTTAGGTTTTGTGGGGGCCGGCACTGAAGCTTTCTTT.